This T cell receptor beta chain appears in the sequencing data of a study of T cells after yellow fever vaccination. Study as a whole: SMART-Seq v4 Ultra Low Input prepared the low-cell-number fractions.

In this sample, this clonotype turned up a few times. What it binds is unknown. Looked up from germline, CDR1 is MNHEY and CDR2 is SMNVEV (reference sequence). V dropped 3 bases and J dropped 0 bases, with 20 bases sitting between them. The CDR3 contains 18 residues. By 5'RACE template switching, TCR cDNA was produced, with a universal primer site and UMIs added in the process. In TCRdb, the 5' RACE reads were re-called with MiXCR into one record per CDR3 protein. The repertoire holds roughly 240,000 distinct CDR3 sequences, 6% to 8% seen once, with 1% to 1.2% in the top ten. General observations from the study: Of the clonotypes, a small share occurred in both CD4 and CD8 compartments.

V gene TRBV27 combines with J gene TRBJ1-1; tentatively, D is TRBD1 (6 bases). The sequence derives from a man under 40 who received the YFV17D yellow fever vaccine. Here the sequenced sample was CD4+ T cells sorted from PBMCs, taken on the day of the yellow fever booster vaccination. The CDR3: CASSLKRPGGRMNTEAFF. The DNA of the CDR3 is TGTGCCAGCAGTTTGAAACGGCCCGGGGGCAGGATGAACACTGAAGCTTTCTTT.